This is a list of T cell receptor beta chains from one sample in a study of shared clonotypes between healthy human individuals. Method: immunoSEQ multiplex PCR; TCRdb's copy keeps in-frame clones and lacks some. The sample lists about 2.2 million clones; approximately 92% were seen once. The sample was naive CD8+ T cells from PBMCs. The receptor source for this set is a man between 18 and 35 years old in good health. Some clones in this sample may be carry-over from other donors' samples. CDR3s include the opening cysteine and the closing phenylalanine or tryptophan. Fields, in order: D gene, clone size, V gene, J gene, CDR3 protein, CDR3 DNA. A D gene is named only where the DNA matches it firmly. Some rows mark clone size as missing; the rest say once, few, many or name a class of expanded clone.

D: .; size: .; V: TRBV2; J: TRBJ2-7; CDR3: CASQSGWELTYEQYF; DNA: TGTGCCAGCCAATCGGGGTGGGAATTGACCTACGAGCAGTACTTC
D: .; size: .; V: TRBV7-9; J: TRBJ2-2; CDR3: CASSHEGDIIPNTGELFF; DNA: TGTGCCAGCAGCCACGAGGGGGACATCATCCCGAACACCGGGGAGCTGTTTTTT
D: TRBD2; size: .; V: TRBV9; J: TRBJ2-7; CDR3: CASSRAGGSSYEQYF; DNA: TGTGCCAGCAGCAGAGCGGGAGGGAGCTCCTACGAGCAGTACTTC
D: .; size: .; V: TRBV7-9; J: TRBJ1-1; CDR3: CASSFFRVGNTEAFF; DNA: TGTGCCAGCAGCTTTTTCAGGGTCGGGAACACTGAAGCTTTCTTT
D: .; size: .; V: TRBV19; J: TRBJ2-6; CDR3: CASSSGGTTRADGANVLTF; DNA: TGTGCCAGTAGTTCTGGGGGAACCACCAGGGCGGATGGGGCCAACGTCCTGACTTTC
D: TRBD2; size: .; V: TRBV4-3; J: TRBJ2-1; CDR3: CASSLAGGIYNEQFF; DNA: TGCGCCAGCAGCCTTGCGGGAGGGATCTACAATGAGCAGTTCTTC
D: .; size: .; V: TRBV28; J: TRBJ1-1; CDR3: CASRLTGSGTEAFF; DNA: TGTGCCAGCAGGCTAACAGGTTCGGGCACTGAAGCTTTCTTT
D: .; size: .; V: TRBV7-9; J: TRBJ2-3; CDR3: CASSSSTSTDTQYF; DNA: TGTGCCAGCAGCTCCAGTACTAGCACAGATACGCAGTATTTT
D: TRBD1; size: once; V: TRBV2; J: TRBJ1-5; CDR3: CASSAQGSNQPQHF; DNA: TGTGCCAGCAGTGCACAGGGGAGCAATCAGCCCCAGCATTTT
D: TRBD2; size: .; V: TRBV27; J: TRBJ2-3; CDR3: CASSFAGADTQYF; DNA: TGTGCCAGCAGTTTTGCGGGAGCAGATACGCAGTATTTT
D: TRBD2; size: once; V: TRBV13; J: TRBJ2-5; CDR3: CASSPGLAGFQETQYF; DNA: TGTGCCAGCAGCCCCGGACTAGCGGGCTTCCAAGAGACCCAGTACTTC
D: .; size: .; V: TRBV6-5; J: TRBJ2-3; CDR3: CASSYFRRGDTQYF; DNA: TGTGCCAGCAGTTACTTCCGTCGCGGGGATACGCAGTATTTT
D: TRBD1; size: .; V: TRBV5-6; J: TRBJ2-7; CDR3: CASSGGDREYNYEQYF; DNA: TGTGCCAGCAGCGGAGGGGACAGGGAATATAACTACGAGCAGTACTTC
D: .; size: .; V: TRBV10-3; J: TRBJ1-1; CDR3: CAISESGGAFF; DNA: TGTGCCATCAGTGAGTCGGGTGGGGCTTTCTTT
D: .; size: once; V: TRBV5-4; J: TRBJ2-7; CDR3: CASSVSVVLRYEQYF; DNA: TGTGCCAGCAGCGTCTCCGTAGTGCTCCGATACGAGCAGTACTTC
D: .; size: .; V: TRBV27; J: TRBJ2-7; CDR3: CASSQIANSYEQYF; DNA: TGTGCCAGCAGTCAGATAGCGAATTCCTACGAGCAGTACTTC
D: TRBD1; size: .; V: TRBV27; J: TRBJ2-3; CDR3: CASSFGQGIADTQYF; DNA: TGTGCCAGCAGTTTCGGACAGGGTATTGCAGATACGCAGTATTTT
D: .; size: .; V: TRBV27; J: TRBJ2-3; CDR3: CASSLASYTDTQYF; DNA: TGTGCCAGCAGTTTAGCTAGTTACACAGATACGCAGTATTTT
D: .; size: .; V: TRBV6-7; J: TRBJ2-7; CDR3: CASSPQRRLDRYEQYF; DNA: TGTGCCAGCAGTCCCCAGAGGAGGCTTGATCGGTACGAGCAGTACTTC
D: TRBD1; size: .; V: TRBV2; J: TRBJ2-7; CDR3: CASSRDRGSEQYF; DNA: TGTGCCAGCAGCCGGGACAGGGGTTCCGAGCAGTACTTC
D: .; size: once; V: TRBV11-2; J: TRBJ2-7; CDR3: CASSLGPGYYEQYF; DNA: TGTGCCAGCAGCTTAGGTCCGGGTTACTACGAGCAGTACTTC
D: .; size: .; V: TRBV28; J: TRBJ2-1; CDR3: CASSSTSYNEQFF; DNA: TGTGCCAGCAGTTCCACATCCTACAATGAGCAGTTCTTC
D: TRBD2; size: once; V: TRBV29-1; J: TRBJ2-2; CDR3: CSVALAGGTGELFF; DNA: TGCAGCGTTGCACTAGCGGGAGGCACCGGGGAGCTGTTTTTT
D: .; size: .; V: TRBV6-8; J: TRBJ1-2; CDR3: CATEAPGANYGYTF; DNA: TGTGCCACCGAGGCCCCGGGAGCTAACTATGGCTACACCTTC
D: .; size: .; V: TRBV6-1; J: TRBJ2-7; CDR3: CASSELATSSYEQYF; DNA: TGTGCCAGCAGTGAACTAGCGACCAGCTCCTACGAGCAGTACTTC
D: .; size: .; V: TRBV18; J: TRBJ1-1; CDR3: CASSPGQPNTEAFF; DNA: TGTGCCAGCTCACCAGGACAACCGAACACTGAAGCTTTCTTT
D: .; size: .; V: TRBV27; J: TRBJ2-7; CDR3: CASAKYKNEQYF; DNA: TGTGCCAGCGCTAAATATAAGAACGAGCAGTACTTC
D: .; size: .; V: TRBV19; J: TRBJ2-7; CDR3: CASRGDWADEQYF; DNA: TGTGCCAGTAGGGGGGATTGGGCCGACGAGCAGTACTTC
D: .; size: once; V: TRBV10-2; J: TRBJ2-3; CDR3: CASNPGGRDTQYF; DNA: TGCGCCAGCAATCCGGGGGGCCGAGATACGCAGTATTTT
D: TRBD2; size: once; V: TRBV13; J: TRBJ2-3; CDR3: CASSSGGDNGDTQYF; DNA: TGTGCCAGCAGCTCCGGGGGGGACAATGGGGATACGCAGTATTTT
D: .; size: .; V: TRBV15; J: TRBJ2-1; CDR3: CATSRGTHNEQFF; DNA: TGTGCCACCAGCAGAGGGACCCACAATGAGCAGTTCTTC
D: TRBD1; size: .; V: TRBV5-6; J: TRBJ1-1; CDR3: CASSRGQGSTEAFF; DNA: TGTGCCAGCAGCCGGGGACAGGGTAGCACTGAAGCTTTCTTT
D: .; size: .; V: TRBV4-1; J: TRBJ1-5; CDR3: CASSPRSLGNQPQHF; DNA: TGCGCCAGCAGCCCCCGTTCCCTCGGGAATCAGCCCCAGCATTTT